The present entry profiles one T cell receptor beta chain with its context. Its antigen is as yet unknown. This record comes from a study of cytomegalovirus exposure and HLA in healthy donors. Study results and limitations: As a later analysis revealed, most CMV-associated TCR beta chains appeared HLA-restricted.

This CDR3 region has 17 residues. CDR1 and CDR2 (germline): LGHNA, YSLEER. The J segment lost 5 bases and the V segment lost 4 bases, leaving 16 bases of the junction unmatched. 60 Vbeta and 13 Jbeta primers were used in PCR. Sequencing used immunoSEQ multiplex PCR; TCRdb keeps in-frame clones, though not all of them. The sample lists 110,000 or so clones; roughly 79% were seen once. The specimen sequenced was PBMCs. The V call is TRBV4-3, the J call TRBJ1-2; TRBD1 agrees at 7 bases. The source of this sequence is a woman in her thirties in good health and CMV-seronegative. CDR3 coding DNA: TGCGCCAGCAGCCCAGGGGGGTTGGTCAGAGACATTTATGGCTACACCTTC. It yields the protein CASSPGGLVRDIYGYTF.